The 5 T cell receptor beta chains in this list originate from one sample, sequenced in a study of blood T cell repertoires in COVID-19. Repertoires were generated with immunoSEQ multiplex PCR, while TCRdb's copy carries only in-frame clones and drops some. The profile shows around 60,000 clones, around 81% of them singletons. The sequenced material came from peripheral blood. These receptors were collected from a woman older than 75 with active or convalescent COVID-19.

V is TRBV5-1 and J is TRBJ1-1, with D unresolved. The CDR3 covers 16 residues. Germline V gene data show CDR1 as SGHRS and CDR2 as YFSETQ. Trimming left V 2 bases short and J 0 bases short, with 14 bases between. CDR3 amino acids: CASSFTGFQMNTEAFF. Here the CDR3 DNA reads TGCGCCAGCAGCTTTACGGGGTTCCAGATGAACACTGAAGCTTTCTTT.

The chain couples TRBV6-1 to TRBJ1-5; D not resolved. The CDR3 sequence is 14 residues long. Looked up from germline, CDR1 is MNHNS and CDR2 is SASEGT. Trimming shortened V by 2 bases and J by 7 bases, and 12 bases separated the two germline ends. The CDR3 DNA is TGTGCCAGCAGTGAATACGAGGGTAGGCAGCCCCAGCATTTT. This encodes CASSEYEGRQPQHF.

CDR3 sequence (DNA): TGTGCCACCAGTGATTTTGGGGAGCCCTATGGCTACACCTTC. Translating gives CATSDFGEPYGYTF. The chain employs TRBV24-1 and TRBJ1-2; no reliable D call. Trimming shortened V by 1 base and J by 4 bases, and 9 bases separated the two germline ends. This CDR3 spans 14 amino acids. The germline gives CDR1 KGHDR, CDR2 SFDVKD.

This sequence joins TRBV29-1 and TRBJ2-2; D is possibly TRBD1 (5 bases). The germline V and J ends were trimmed by 1 base and 1 base, with 7 bases remaining between them. The CDR3 contains 14 residues. CDR1 and CDR2 (germline): SQVTM, ANQGSEA. CDR3 residues: CSVEVGVNTGELFF. The CDR3 DNA reads TGCAGCGTTGAAGTAGGGGTGAACACCGGGGAGCTGTTTTTT.

This rearrangement joins TRBV24-1 to TRBJ2-3; the D is unclear. The CDR3 runs to 16 residues. CDR1 is KGHDR and CDR2 is SFDVKD in the germline V gene. V lost 4 bases and J 0 bases, leaving 13 bases between the germline ends. In DNA, the CDR3 is TGTGCCACCAGTGACCCCGATCCGACTAGCACAGATACGCAGTATTTT. Protein sequence: CATSDPDPTSTDTQYF.